These 17 T cell receptor beta chains originate from one sample sequenced in a study of cytomegalovirus exposure and HLA in healthy donors. Clones were sequenced by immunoSEQ multiplex PCR, and TCRdb holds only the in-frame ones, with some missing. The sample shows approximately 160,000 clones, approximately 80% of them seen only once. Material: PBMCs. The receptors derive from a man aged 30 to 45 in good health and CMV-seropositive.

The chain couples TRBV4-1 to TRBJ2-1; TRBD2 aligns across 8 bases. Unmatched junction bases numbered 22, after V lost 6 bases and J lost 12 bases. Germline CDR1 reads MGHRA; CDR2 reads YSYEKL. This CDR3 contains 17 residues. CDR3 residues: CASRGSGGSGVGVGQFF. The CDR3 DNA reads as TGCGCCAGCAGGGGGTCGGGGGGGAGTGGTGTGGGAGTGGGGCAGTTCTTC.

The genes are TRBV5-1 and TRBJ2-5, with 12 bases fitting TRBD1. Germline V gene lookup returns CDR1 SGHRS and CDR2 YFSETQ. V shed 2 bases, J shed 5 bases, and the junction held 1 base outside the gene matches. The CDR3 spans 14 residues. CDR3 sequence reads: CASSLGTGGETQYF. The CDR3 nucleotides read TGCGCCAGCAGCTTAGGGACAGGGGGCGAGACCCAGTACTTC.

This clone came up once. The V call is TRBV19, the J call TRBJ2-2; TRBD2 aligns across 8 bases. The V segment lost 7 bases and the J segment 4 bases; nucleotides outside the gene matches: 11. Germline CDR1 reads LNHDA; CDR2 reads SQIVND (reference sequence). The CDR3 sequence is 16 residues long. CDR3 coding DNA: TGTGCCAGTATGAGAGGGCGGGGGGAGAGCACCGGGGAGCTGTTTTTT. Its translation is CASMRGRGESTGELFF.

This clone was observed a few times. V is TRBV13 and J is TRBJ1-1; a possible D gene is TRBD1 (5 bases). From germline, CDR1 is PRHDT and CDR2 FYEKMQ (reference sequence). The V end lost 0 bases, the J end lost 1 base, and 12 bases lay between the germline ends. CDR3 length equals 16 residues. The CDR3 DNA sequence: TGTGCCAGCAGCTTAGGCCGGGGGGGACGGAACACTGAAGCTTTCTTT. Translation gives CASSLGRGGRNTEAFF.

The chain recombines TRBV10-2 with TRBJ2-7, with D perhaps TRBD1 (5 bases). The length of the CDR3 is 14 residues. Germline lookup yields CDR1 WSHSY and CDR2 SAAADI. Between the trimmed V and J ends, which lost 4 bases and 6 bases, there was a span of 16 bases. The CDR3 DNA is TGCGCCAGCAGTGGATGGACACCTCAGGCCGAGCAGTACTTC. Its protein product is CASSGWTPQAEQYF.

The chain has TRBV4-1 and TRBJ2-3; D remains unclear. The CDR3 length is 16 residues. Germline V CDR1 and CDR2: MGHRA, YSYEKL. Trimming stripped 1 base from V and 4 bases from J, with 15 bases between. CDR3 sequence (DNA): TGCGCCAGCAGCCAAGCACGAGGAGAGATGGCAGATACGCAGTATTTT. It encodes CASSQARGEMADTQYF.

The chain couples TRBV7-3 to TRBJ2-3; 11 bases line up with TRBD2. Germline CDR1 and CDR2: SGHTA and FQGTGA. The CDR3 runs 18 residues. V dropped 2 bases and J dropped 2; count of bases not matched to a gene: 9. The CDR3 here is CASSLGVAGGSPTDTQYF. The DNA of the CDR3 is TGTGCCAGCAGCTTAGGGGTAGCGGGGGGGAGTCCCACAGATACGCAGTATTTT.

This sequence joins TRBV9 and TRBJ1-3, with D possibly TRBD1 on 5 matching bases. Between the trimmed V and J ends, which lost 5 bases and 0 bases, there was a span of 30 bases. This CDR3 comprises 21 residues. CDR1 is SGDLS and CDR2 is YYNGEE in the germline V gene. The CDR3 DNA sequence: TGTGCCAGCAGAATTATCGGGGGGTTCTCACAACCCTCATACTCTGGAAACACCATATATTTT. It yields the protein CASRIIGGFSQPSYSGNTIYF.

This chain links TRBV7-9 with TRBJ2-7; 11 bases align to TRBD2. The CDR3 covers 15 residues. V dropped 4 bases and J dropped 3; count of bases not matched to a gene: 5. Germline CDR1 and CDR2: SEHNR and FQNEAQ (reference sequence). CDR3 DNA: TGTGCCAGCAGCTGGGGACTAGCGGAGCACTACGAGCAGTACTTC. Translation gives CASSWGLAEHYEQYF.

The genes are TRBV9 and TRBJ1-6, with no clear D. Germline CDR1 and CDR2: SGDLS and YYNGEE. The CDR3 spans 12 residues. V gave up 3 bases and J gave up 8 bases, with 6 bases separating them. Here the CDR3 DNA reads TGTGCCAGCAGCGCCCAGGATTCACCCCTCCACTTT. Translated, it gives CASSAQDSPLHF.

This clone has a single count. The V and J genes are TRBV19 and TRBJ1-2; unclear D gene. Per the germline V gene, CDR1 is LNHDA and CDR2 is SQIVND (reference sequence). The CDR3 is 13 residues long. V was pared by 3 bases and J by 6 bases, with 11 bases between. CDR3 in DNA: TGTGCCAGTAGTATCGCGCTGGTCAATGGCTACACCTTC. Translating gives CASSIALVNGYTF.

V usage is TRBV9 and J usage is TRBJ1-6; the D is unclear. Germline loops: CDR1 SGDLS, CDR2 YYNGEE. CDR3 length equals 14 residues. V gave up 0 bases and J gave up 11 bases, with 12 bases separating them. CDR3 in DNA: TGTGCCAGCAGCGTAGGAGAGGGCTGGACACCCCTCCACTTT. It translates to CASSVGEGWTPLHF.

This clone came up a few times. The J gene is TRBJ1-2, the V gene TRBV10-2, with unresolved D. The germline CDR1 and CDR2 sequences are WSHSY and SAAADI. Trimming pared 4 bases from V and 0 bases from J, leaving 9 bases between. The CDR3 length is 14 residues. The DNA of the CDR3 is TGCGCCAGCAGTGCAACTCTAGCTAACTATGGCTACACCTTC. Its protein is CASSATLANYGYTF.

The chain couples TRBV27 to TRBJ2-7; D is unresolved. V gave up 6 bases and J gave up 0 bases, with 18 bases separating them. This CDR3 is built from 16 residues. Per the germline V gene, CDR1 is MNHEY and CDR2 is SMNVEV (reference sequence). The CDR3 region is CASRPTWAGLSYEQYF. In DNA form, the CDR3 reads TGTGCCAGCAGGCCCACCTGGGCAGGCCTCTCCTACGAGCAGTACTTC.

The V call is TRBV6-5, the J call TRBJ1-5, with 7 bases identical to TRBD1. The length of the CDR3 is 14 residues. V gave up 6 bases and J gave up 6 bases; unmatched junction bases: 8. The germline CDR1 and CDR2 sequences are MNHEY and SVGAGI. Here the CDR3 reads CASSPFSGGQPQHF. The CDR3 DNA reads TGTGCCAGCAGCCCGTTTTCAGGGGGTCAGCCCCAGCATTTT.

The V gene is TRBV7-2, the J gene TRBJ2-3; D possibly corresponds to TRBD2 (6 bases). The CDR3 totals 14 residues. V lost 3 bases, J lost 3 bases, and 10 bases lay in between. Germline assignment: CDR1 SGHTA and CDR2 FQGNSA. The CDR3 DNA is TGTGCCAGCAGCTTCACGGGGGTTACAGATACGCAGTATTTT. Protein: CASSFTGVTDTQYF. The variable domain in full, with the rest retrieved from reference TRBV7-2 and TRBJ2-3, is GAGVSQSPSNKVTEKGKDVELRCDPISGHTALYWYRQSLGQGLEFLIYFQGNSAPDKSGLPSDRFSAERTGGSVSTLTIQRTQQEDSAVYLCASSFTGVTDTQYFGPGTRLTVL.

V usage is TRBV30 and J usage is TRBJ1-3, with TRBD1 matching 9 bases. This CDR3 contains 15 residues. Trimming at V came to 3 bases and at J to 2 bases, leaving 5 bases not matched to a gene. Germline V gene sequence: CDR1 GTSNPN, CDR2 SVGIG (reference sequence). The CDR3 protein is CAWRRDRATGNTIYF. The CDR3 DNA follows: TGTGCCTGGAGACGGGACAGGGCGACTGGAAACACCATATATTTT.